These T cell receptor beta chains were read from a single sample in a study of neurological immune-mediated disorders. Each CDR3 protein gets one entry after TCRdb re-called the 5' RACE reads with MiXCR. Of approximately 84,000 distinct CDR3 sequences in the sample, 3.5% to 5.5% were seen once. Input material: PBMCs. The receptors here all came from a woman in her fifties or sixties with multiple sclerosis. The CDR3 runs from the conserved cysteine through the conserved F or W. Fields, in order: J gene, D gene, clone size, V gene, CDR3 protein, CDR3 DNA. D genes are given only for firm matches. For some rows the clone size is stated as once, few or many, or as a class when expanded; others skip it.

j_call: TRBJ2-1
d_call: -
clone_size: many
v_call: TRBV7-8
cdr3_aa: CASSLLRGGAPDNEQFF
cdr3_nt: TGTGCCAGCAGCTTACTAAGGGGGGGCGCCCCAGACAATGAGCAGTTCTTC

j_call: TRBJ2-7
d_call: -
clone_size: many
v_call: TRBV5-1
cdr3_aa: CASSLQEYEQYF
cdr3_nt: TGCGCCAGCAGCTTGCAGGAGTACGAGCAGTACTTC

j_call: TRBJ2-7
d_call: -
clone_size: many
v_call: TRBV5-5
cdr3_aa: CASSLDGEPYEQYF
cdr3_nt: TGTGCCAGCAGCTTGGACGGGGAGCCCTACGAGCAGTACTTC

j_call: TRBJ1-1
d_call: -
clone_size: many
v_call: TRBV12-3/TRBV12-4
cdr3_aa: CASSFVASQYHTEAFF
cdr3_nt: TGTGCCAGCAGTTTTGTGGCCAGTCAGTACCACACTGAAGCTTTCTTT

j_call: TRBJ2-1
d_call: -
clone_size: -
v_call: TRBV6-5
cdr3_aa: CASSSTGRGRDRQFF
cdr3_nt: TGTGCCAGCAGTTCCACCGGCCGGGGAAGAGACCGACAGTTCTTC

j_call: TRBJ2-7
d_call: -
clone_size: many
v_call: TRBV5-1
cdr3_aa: CASSLDSYQLYEQYF
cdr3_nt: TGCGCCAGCAGCTTAGATTCGTACCAGCTCTACGAGCAGTACTTC

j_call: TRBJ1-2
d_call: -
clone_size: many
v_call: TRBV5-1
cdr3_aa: CASSLAERGAHYGYTF
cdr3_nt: TGCGCCAGCAGCTTGGCTGAACGGGGGGCTCACTATGGCTACACCTTC

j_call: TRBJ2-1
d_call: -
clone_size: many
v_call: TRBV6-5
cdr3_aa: CASRPTVRSSYNEQFF
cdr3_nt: TGTGCCAGCAGGCCGACAGTGAGGAGCTCCTACAATGAGCAGTTCTTC

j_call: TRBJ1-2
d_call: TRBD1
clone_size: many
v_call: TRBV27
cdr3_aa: CASSGRTGMNGYTF
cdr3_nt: TGTGCCAGCTCCGGAAGGACAGGAATGAATGGCTACACCTTC

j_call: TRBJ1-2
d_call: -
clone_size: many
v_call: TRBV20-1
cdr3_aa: CSARELDVNYGYTF
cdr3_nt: TGCAGTGCTAGAGAGCTGGACGTTAACTATGGCTACACCTTC

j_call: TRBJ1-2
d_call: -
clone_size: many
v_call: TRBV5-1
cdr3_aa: CASRRAGTQNYGYTF
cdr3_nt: TGCGCCAGCAGGCGTGCCGGGACACAAAACTATGGCTACACCTTC

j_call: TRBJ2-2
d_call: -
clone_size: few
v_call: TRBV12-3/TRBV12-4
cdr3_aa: CASSRDPTSGELFF
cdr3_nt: TGTGCCAGCAGTCGGGACCCCACCTCCGGGGAGCTGTTTTTT

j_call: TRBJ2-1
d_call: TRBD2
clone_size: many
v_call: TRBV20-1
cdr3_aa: CSARTSGGANEQFF
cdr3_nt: TGCAGTGCCCGGACTAGCGGGGGGGCCAATGAGCAGTTCTTC

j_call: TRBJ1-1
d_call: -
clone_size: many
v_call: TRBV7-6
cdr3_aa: CASSLVGVTEAFF
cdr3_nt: TGTGCCAGCAGCTTAGTAGGAGTCACTGAAGCTTTCTTT

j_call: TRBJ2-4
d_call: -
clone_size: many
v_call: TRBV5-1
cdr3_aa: CASSLGRVQNIQYF
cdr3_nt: TGCGCCAGCAGCCTCGGACGGGTCCAAAACATTCAGTACTTC

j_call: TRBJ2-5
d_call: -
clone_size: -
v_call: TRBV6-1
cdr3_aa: CASREPGQLPRETQYF
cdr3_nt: TGTGCCAGCAGGGAACCCGGACAGCTACCGCGGGAGACCCAGTACTTC

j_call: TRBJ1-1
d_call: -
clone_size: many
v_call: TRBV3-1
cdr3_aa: CASSQRGGSGAFF
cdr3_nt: TGTGCCAGCAGCCAGAGGGGCGGCTCCGGTGCTTTCTTT

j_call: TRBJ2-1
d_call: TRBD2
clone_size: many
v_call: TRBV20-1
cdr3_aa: CSAKKAGGPYNEQFF
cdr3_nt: TGCAGTGCTAAGAAAGCGGGGGGCCCATACAATGAGCAGTTCTTC

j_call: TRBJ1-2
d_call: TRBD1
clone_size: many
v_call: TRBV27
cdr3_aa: CASSFGQGVDYGYTF
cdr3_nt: TGTGCCAGCAGTTTCGGGCAGGGGGTTGACTATGGCTACACCTTC

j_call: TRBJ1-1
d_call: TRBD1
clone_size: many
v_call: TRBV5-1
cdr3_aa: CASSFRTGGNTEAFF
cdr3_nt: TGCGCCAGCAGCTTTCGGACAGGCGGGAACACTGAAGCTTTCTTT

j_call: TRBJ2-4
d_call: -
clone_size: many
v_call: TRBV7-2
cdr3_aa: CASSLIGRDIQYF
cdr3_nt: TGTGCCAGCAGCTTAATTGGTCGGGACATTCAGTACTTC

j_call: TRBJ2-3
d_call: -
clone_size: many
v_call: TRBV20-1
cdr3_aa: CSAFPGRVTDTQYF
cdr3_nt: TGCAGTGCTTTCCCTGGCAGGGTCACAGATACGCAGTATTTT

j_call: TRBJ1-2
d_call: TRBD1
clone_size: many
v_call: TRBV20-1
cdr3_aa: CSASEGQGARGYTF
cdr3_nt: TGCAGTGCCTCTGAGGGACAGGGGGCTAGGGGCTACACCTTC

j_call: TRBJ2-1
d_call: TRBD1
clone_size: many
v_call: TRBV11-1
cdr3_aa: CASSGRDRAFNEQFF
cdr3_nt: TGTGCCAGCAGCGGCCGGGACAGGGCTTTCAATGAGCAGTTCTTC

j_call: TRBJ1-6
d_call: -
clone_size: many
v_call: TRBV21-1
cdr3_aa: CASSTRSVYNSPLHF
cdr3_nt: TGTGCCAGCAGCACTCGCTCCGTCTATAATTCACCCCTCCACTTT

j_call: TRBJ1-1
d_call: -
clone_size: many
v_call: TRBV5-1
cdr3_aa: CASSRDGYMNTEAFF
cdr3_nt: TGCGCCAGCAGTCGGGACGGATACATGAACACTGAAGCTTTCTTT

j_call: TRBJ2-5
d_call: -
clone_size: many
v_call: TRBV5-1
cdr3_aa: CASSLAATQETQYF
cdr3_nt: TGCGCCAGCAGCTTGGCCGCCACCCAAGAGACCCAGTACTTC

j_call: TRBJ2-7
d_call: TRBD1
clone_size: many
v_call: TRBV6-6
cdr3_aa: CASSYSGQGADEQYF
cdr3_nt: TGTGCCAGCAGTTACTCGGGACAGGGGGCGGACGAGCAGTACTTC